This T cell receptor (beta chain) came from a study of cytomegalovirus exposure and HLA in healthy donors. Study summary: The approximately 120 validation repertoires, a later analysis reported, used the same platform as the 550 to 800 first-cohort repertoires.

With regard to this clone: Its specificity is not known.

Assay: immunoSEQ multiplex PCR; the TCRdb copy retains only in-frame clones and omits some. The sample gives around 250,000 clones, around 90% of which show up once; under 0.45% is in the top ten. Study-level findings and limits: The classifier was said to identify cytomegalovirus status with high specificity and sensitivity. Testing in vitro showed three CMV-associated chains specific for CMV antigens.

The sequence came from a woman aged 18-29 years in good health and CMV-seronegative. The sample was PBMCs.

CDR3 in amino acids: CASTQGETQYF. Written as DNA, the CDR3 is TGTGCCAGTACACAGGGGGAGACCCAGTACTTC. This chain joins TRBV6-5 and TRBJ2-5; 7 bases fit TRBD1. CDR3 length: 11 amino acids. After removal of 9 bases from V and 5 bases from J, the junction contained 3 bases not matched to a gene. From germline, CDR1 is MNHEY and CDR2 SVGAGI.